A single sample gave rise to the 2 T cell receptor beta chains below, sequenced in a study of technical replicates of blood from a handful of donors. TCRdb's table, derived via immunoSEQ multiplex PCR, lists solely in-frame clones and lacks some. This table has approximately 73,000 clones, 85% to 95% appearing once. The sequenced sample consisted of T cells isolated from PBMCs. These TCRs come from a human donor in good health.

The chain carries TRBV28 and TRBJ1-1; D call uncertain. From germline, CDR1 is MDHEN and CDR2 SYDVKM. This CDR3 spans 14 amino acids. The germline V and J ends were trimmed by 6 bases and 1 base, with 12 bases remaining between them. In DNA form, the CDR3 reads TGTGCCAGCAGCCCCGGTCCAACGAACACTGAAGCTTTCTTT. Translating gives CASSPGPTNTEAFF.

This chain connects TRBV4-1 to TRBJ1-4; D is unresolved. Trimming left V 8 bases short and J 4 bases short, with 11 bases between. Germline V gene data show CDR1 as MGHRA and CDR2 as YSYEKL. The CDR3 totals 13 residues. This chain's CDR3 is CASGSGNNEKLFF. The CDR3 DNA sequence: TGCGCCAGCGGAAGCGGGAATAATGAAAAACTGTTTTTT.